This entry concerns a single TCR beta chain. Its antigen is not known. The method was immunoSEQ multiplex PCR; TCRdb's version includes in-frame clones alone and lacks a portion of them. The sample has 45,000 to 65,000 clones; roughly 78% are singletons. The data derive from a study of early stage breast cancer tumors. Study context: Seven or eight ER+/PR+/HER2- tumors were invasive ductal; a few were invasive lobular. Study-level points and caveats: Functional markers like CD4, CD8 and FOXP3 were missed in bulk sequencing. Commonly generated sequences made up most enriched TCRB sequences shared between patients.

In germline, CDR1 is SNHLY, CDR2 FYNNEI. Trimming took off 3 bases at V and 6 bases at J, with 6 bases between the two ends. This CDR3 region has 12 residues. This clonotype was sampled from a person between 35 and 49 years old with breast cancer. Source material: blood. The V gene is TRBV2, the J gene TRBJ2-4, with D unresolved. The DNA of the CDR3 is TGTGCCAGCAGTGAGAGAACAAACATTCAGTACTTC. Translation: CASSERTNIQYF. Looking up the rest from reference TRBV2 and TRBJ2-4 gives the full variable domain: EPEVTQTPSHQVTQMGQEVILRCVPISNHLYFYWYRQILGQKVEFLVSFYNNEISEKSEIFDDQFSVERPDGSNFTLKIRSTKLEDSAMYFCASSERTNIQYFGAGTRLSVL.